This entry describes one T cell receptor beta chain. The sample originates from a study of beta chain features in type 1 diabetes. V lost 4 bases, J lost 3 bases, and 4 bases lay in between. Germline V gene lookup returns CDR1 MNHNS and CDR2 SASEGT. The CDR3 extends over 11 amino acids. Expressed TCRB transcripts were sequenced after all isolated RNA was converted to cDNA. Method: immunoSEQ multiplex PCR; TCRdb's copy keeps in-frame clones and lacks some. This table holds 200,000 to 300,000 clones, around 65% found once. The sequence derives from a man aged 25-45 years in good health. Sequenced input: naive CD4+ T cells from blood. The chain has TRBV6-1 and TRBJ2-7; no clear D gene. CDR3 in amino acids: CASSAYYEQYF. In DNA form, the CDR3 reads TGTGCCAGCAGTGCTTACTACGAGCAGTACTTC.